A single sample is the source of the 3 T cell receptor beta chains below, sequenced in a study of blood T cells in healthy people across ages. Next came a second PCR, run for about 7 to 11 cycles, which used a sample-barcoded 5' primer along with a J-beta primer mix. TCRdb passed the 5' RACE reads through MiXCR, listing each CDR3 protein once. The profile shows over 950,000 distinct CDR3 sequences, more than 30% of them singletons. Specimen: blood. The receptors shown here come from a man younger than 35 in good health.

Comments on this clonotype: This sequence may be a read error, since a much larger clone differs from it by one base. Here the CDR3 DNA reads TGCGCCAGCAGCTTGTCCCCAGGGGTTAGCACAGGTACGCAGTATTTT. It codes for CASSLSPGVSTGTQYF. The chain has TRBV5-1 and TRBJ2-3, with D perhaps TRBD1 (6 bases). The CDR3 totals 16 residues. Germline V CDR1 and CDR2: SGHRS, YFSETQ.

The rearrangement uses TRBV14 and TRBJ1-5, with 8 positions matching TRBD1. This CDR3 has 16 amino acids. Losses at the gene ends were 3 bases for V and 6 bases for J; bases not matched to a gene: 10. CDR1 is SGHDN, CDR2 FVKESK, per germline. CDR3 DNA sequence: TGTGCCAGCAGCCACGGTACAGGACAGGGAGTTCAGCCCCAGCATTTT. Protein: CASSHGTGQGVQPQHF. The complete variable domain, with remaining parts taken from reference TRBV14 and TRBJ1-5, reads EAGVTQFPSHSVIEKGQTVTLRCDPISGHDNLYWYRRVMGKEIKFLLHFVKESKQDESGMPNNRFLAERTGGTYSTLKVQPAELEDSGVYFCASSHGTGQGVQPQHFGDGTRLSIL.

The chain recombines TRBV20-1 with TRBJ2-1, with TRBD1 identical over 8 bases. V dropped 6 bases and J dropped 3; count of bases not matched to a gene: 10. Germline CDR1 DFQATT, CDR2 SNEGSKA (reference sequence). CDR3 size: 15 residues. CDR3 sequence: CSALGTGDIYNEQFF. The CDR3 coding sequence is TGCAGTGCGCTCGGGACAGGCGACATCTACAATGAGCAGTTCTTC.